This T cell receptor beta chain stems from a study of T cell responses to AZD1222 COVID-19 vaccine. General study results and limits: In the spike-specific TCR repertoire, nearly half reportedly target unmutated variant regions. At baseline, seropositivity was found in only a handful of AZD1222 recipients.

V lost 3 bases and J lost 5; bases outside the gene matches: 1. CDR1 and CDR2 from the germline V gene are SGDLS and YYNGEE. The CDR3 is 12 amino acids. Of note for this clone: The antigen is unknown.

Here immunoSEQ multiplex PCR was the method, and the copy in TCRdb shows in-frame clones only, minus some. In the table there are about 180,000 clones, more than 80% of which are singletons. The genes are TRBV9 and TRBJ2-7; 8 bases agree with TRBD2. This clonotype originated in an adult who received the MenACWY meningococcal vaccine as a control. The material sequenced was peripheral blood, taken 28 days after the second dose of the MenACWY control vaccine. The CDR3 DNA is TGTGCCAGCAGCGCCGGGGGGGACGAGCAGTACTTC. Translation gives CASSAGGDEQYF.